The T cell receptor (beta chain) under discussion was sequenced for a study of blood T cell repertoires in COVID-19. Across the study: COVID-19 samples, acute and convalescent, were from the United States, Italy and Spain.

The CDR3 spans 15 residues. V lost 5 bases and J 2 bases, leaving 13 bases between the germline ends. Germline V lookup: CDR1 SGHVS, CDR2 FNYEAQ. In the source study's methods: Cell counts per sample came from amplifying reference gene primers. This table comes from immunoSEQ multiplex PCR, and its TCRdb copy is limited to in-frame clones, with some not included. That table gives V, J and clone size, and the DNA gave D and trimming. The sample has about 69,000 clones, around 86% seen once. Sequencing input: peripheral blood. This sequence originates from a human donor in a cohort sampled during active COVID-19. The chain has TRBV7-6 and TRBJ1-3; no reliable D call. CDR3 sequence (DNA): TGTGCCAGCAGCGAGACTGGACTGACTGGAAACACCATATATTTT. As protein: CASSETGLTGNTIYF.